This T cell receptor (beta chain) was found in a study of beta chain features in type 1 diabetes (dated by TCRdb to between 2017 and 2018). Turning to the overall study: Mean age, gender distribution, total cell number and subset yield were not different between patients and healthy donors. The study compared TCRB repertoires of sorted circulating CD4+ T cell subsets between recently diagnosed type 1 diabetes patients and matched healthy donors. Across all samples, around 100 million sorted cells were examined, and cell number per subset correlated strongly with RNA yield. Regulatory and stem cell-like memory subsets were isolated from only 8 patients and roughly eight healthy donors, whereas naive and central memory subsets came from all 30 or so donors. Results the study describes overall, beyond this receptor: At VDJ recombination sites, patients with type 1 diabetes made fewer insertions and deleted more nucleotides, a pattern implying thymic rearrangement abnormalities. Shorter templates might be favored by PCR, yet because patient and control samples were amplified and corrected together, any such skew would affect both groups equally. A moderate but significant shortening of TCRB CDR3 length was observed in type 1 diabetes patients in all four CD4+ subsets. Because cDNA was sequenced instead of genomic DNA, activated cells with high expression could be over-represented, although the groups did not differ in activation or CD3 levels. Naive, central memory and regulatory TCRB repertoires appeared to be more alike among patients than among healthy donors. Because the HLA sub-analyses included only small numbers of individuals, any influence of HLA type on TCRB rearrangement was left unresolved.

The junction shows trimming of 7 bases on V and 9 bases on J, and the gene matches do not reach 10 bases of it. CDR3 length: 15 amino acids, cysteine to phenylalanine. Of all the DNA, just the CDR3 is kept, 45 bases in frame from base 1. For CDR1 and CDR2, the germline V gene lists MNHNS and SASEGT. The High Capacity cDNA Reverse Transcription Kit was used to reverse transcribe all of the isolated RNA, meaning that expressed TCRB transcripts were what got sequenced. Survey-depth immunoSEQ sequencing was performed on stem cell-like memory T cell samples, with an average of roughly 990,000 total reads per sample. Sorted cells were lysed in RLT buffer and RNA was extracted with DNase-treated RNeasy Micro or Mini kits, depending on cell number. Each cell subset was processed on its own to prevent cross-contamination, while patient and healthy donor samples were processed together. The immunoSEQ multiplex PCR was used to amplify TCRB sequences from cDNA, generating 87-bp fragments that spanned the CDR3 region. The amplicons were sequenced using the Illumina HiSeq platform. In the original analysis: PCR bias was corrected computationally using synthetic template baselines, and reads within Hamming distance 2 were collapsed, with unmergeable singletons discarded. By aligning reads against IMGT, V, D and J genes, CDR3 length, and insertions or deletions at six rearrangement sites were assigned. Clonotype counts were normalized to sorted cell number within each subset before computing true diversity and Gini coefficients with the tcR R package. Repertoire sharing was quantified using the overlap coefficient calculated on TCRB nucleotide sequences. TCRdb's version of the immuneACCESS table is confined to in-frame rearrangements and falls short of the full clone set. An unresolved V gene accounts for under half of the shortfall where checked; the remainder is of unknown origin. The DNA gave D and trimming, while V, J and clone size come from that table. The sample profile shows about 53,000 clones; around 60% of them were found once. Over 0.25% of the sample rests with the top ten.

Each donor gave one peripheral blood draw, averaging about 120 mL, which was collected into heparinised tubes. Using a panel that included CD45RO, CCR7, CD25, CD127, CD95 and CD27, naive, central memory, regulatory and stem cell-like memory CD4+ T cells were sorted on a BD FACSAria II. A purity above 95% was achieved for all sorted populations. PBMCs were separated immediately by Lymphoprep density gradient centrifugation and were stained directly, without being cultured. So that batch effects would be minimized, each experiment stained and sorted samples in pairs, pairing one healthy donor with one patient. Remarks on this clone: Its antigen is currently not known. Per-base qualities were not stored, and no clone one base away is much larger.

Rearrangement joined TRBV6-1 to TRBJ2-4, and TRBD2 aligns with 12 junction nucleotides. Sequencing used stem cell memory CD4+ T cells from blood. The cell subset or site label, as the study defines it: stem cell-like memory CD4+ T cells. The receptor comes from a woman aged 25 to 39 with type 1 diabetes. CDR3 loop: CASIRLAGGPAIQYF. In nucleotides, the sequence is TGTGCCAGCATTAGGCTAGCGGGAGGGCCTGCCATTCAGTACTTC.